The T cell receptor (beta chain) under discussion was sequenced for a study of Ad26.COV2.S vaccination and SARS-CoV-2 variants (dated by TCRdb to the early 2020s). About the full investigation: Sequencing of the TCRbeta repertoire served to evaluate the specificity and breadth of SARS-CoV-2-reactive T cell receptors following Ad26.COV2.S vaccination. A total of roughly 32 samples were included in the TCR-sequenced set, comprising around 20 Ad26.COV2.S vaccine recipients, 5 placebo recipients and 8 SARS-CoV-2 convalescent individuals. Broader findings and caveats from the paper: Comparable non-spike TCR breadth was observed between vaccine and placebo recipients, consistent with only spike being contained in the vaccine. Higher spike-specific TCR breadth was observed in Ad26.COV2.S recipients than in placebo recipients (P = 0.0014). After vaccination, substantial breadth of spike-specific CD8+ and CD4+ T cell responses was reported. It was noted by the authors that total T cell responses may have been underestimated by the TCR breadth and depth analyses.

Taken with the paper, the label for time point translates to: individuals recovered from natural SARS-CoV-2 infection. In regard to this clone: Its antigen is not yet known. It has no much larger one-base neighbor in the sample; base qualities were not kept.

Cut back by 6 bases and 1 base, the V and J ends lie 10 bases apart. The CDR3 runs 12 residues from the cysteine to the phenylalanine. Only CDR3 DNA is held: 36 bases, read in frame from base 1. According to the germline V gene, CDR1 reads SQVTM and CDR2 reads ANQGSEA. The immunoSEQ Assay was the method used to sequence TCRbeta CDR3 regions. After extraction, genomic DNA underwent amplification by bias-controlled multiplex PCR, followed by high-throughput sequencing. The paper's data handling went like this. To quantify the absolute abundance of every unique TCRbeta CDR3 region, sequences were collapsed and filtered. T cell fraction was estimated by normalization of TCRbeta template counts to usable DNA, with usable DNA being measured through amplification of reference genes present in all nucleated cells. Repertoire TCRs were annotated as SARS-CoV-2-specific when V gene, CDR3 amino acid sequence and J gene were exactly matched to a known reactive TCR set. MIRA supplied the reference SARS-CoV-2 TCR set, which was filtered for enrichment in COVID-19-positive ImmuneCODE repertoires so that public or cross-reactive TCRs were removed. Drawing on the MIRA antigens, annotated TCRs were analysed further at the level of specific ORF or position within ORF. Depth was the summed frequency of annotated unique rearrangements, while breadth was defined as annotated unique rearrangements over total unique productive rearrangements. Two-sided Wilcoxon rank-sum tests were used to compare TCR breadth between groups. The immuneACCESS repertoire file appears here via TCRdb, limited to in-frame rearrangements. These files lack a portion of the clones; in checked studies, under half of the deficit traces to unresolved V genes, and the cause of the others is not known. V and J calls plus clone size are reproduced from that table; the DNA served to infer D and trimming. The sample table records around 100,000 clones; 82% of these occur just once. 16% of the sample rests with the top ten.

Sequences were derived from peripheral blood, sampled after recovery from COVID-19. This receptor chain uses TRBV29-1 and TRBJ2-7, and the D gene may be TRBD1, 6 bases matching. This TCR derives from a human donor who had recovered from COVID-19. The sequenced DNA: TGCAGCGTAAGACAGGTGTCCTACGAGCAGTACTTC. This is translated as CSVRQVSYEQYF.